Below are 28 T cell receptor beta chains sequenced from a single sample in a study of T cell clonotyping in hematopoietic cell transplantation. Clones were sequenced by immunoSEQ multiplex PCR, and TCRdb holds only the in-frame ones, with some missing. The repertoire holds some 8,400 clones, with 85% to 90% as singletons. Sequencing was performed on peripheral blood mononuclear cells, taken at the time of graft-versus-host disease after allogeneic stem cell transplant. These TCRs come from a male patient between 55 and 70 years old who had an allogeneic stem cell transplant from a related donor, so the T cells may come from the graft donor. Some clones in this sample may be carry-over from other donors' samples.

The chain uses TRBV7-8 and TRBJ1-5; tentatively, D is TRBD1 (5 bases). Trimming stripped 2 bases from V and 0 bases from J, with 14 bases between. The germline gives CDR1 SGHVS, CDR2 FQNEAQ. The CDR3 totals 17 residues. The CDR3 region is CASSLTGGGNSNQPQHF. CDR3 DNA: TGTGCCAGCAGCTTAACGGGTGGGGGGAATAGCAATCAGCCCCAGCATTTT.

This chain connects TRBV28 to TRBJ1-5; D is ambiguous. Trimming removed 8 bases at V and 4 bases at J, with 9 bases between. The length of the CDR3 is 12 residues. CDR1 and CDR2 (germline): MDHEN, SYDVKM. The CDR3: CASVTANQPQHF. CDR3 DNA: TGTGCCAGCGTTACAGCGAATCAGCCCCAGCATTTT.

This chain joins TRBV19 and TRBJ1-2; TRBD1 might be the D (6 bases). V lost 7 bases and J lost 3, with 12 bases in between. The CDR3 contains 13 residues. CDR1 is LNHDA and CDR2 is SQIVND in the germline V gene (reference sequence). CDR3 nucleotide sequence: TGTGCCAGTACCCCTGACAGGTACTATGGCTACACCTTC. Translating gives CASTPDRYYGYTF.

The DNA of the CDR3 is TGTGCCAGCAGCTTATCCCTCTACAATGAGCAGTTCTTC. It translates to CASSLSLYNEQFF. The rearrangement uses TRBV7-2 and TRBJ2-1; D not resolved. There are 13 residues in the CDR3. V shed 2 bases and J shed 3 bases, with 5 bases lying between them. Germline V gene data show CDR1 as SGHTA and CDR2 as FQGNSA. The complete variable domain, with remaining parts taken from reference TRBV7-2 and TRBJ2-1, reads GAGVSQSPSNKVTEKGKDVELRCDPISGHTALYWYRQSLGQGLEFLIYFQGNSAPDKSGLPSDRFSAERTGGSVSTLTIQRTQQEDSAVYLCASSLSLYNEQFFGPGTRLTVL.

This clone was seen only a few times. The rearrangement joins TRBV7-3 to TRBJ2-2; the match to TRBD1 covers 9 bases. The germline gives CDR1 SGHTA, CDR2 FQGTGA. CDR3 size: 15 residues. V lost 6 bases, J lost 5 bases, and 7 bases stayed unmatched. The CDR3: CASSPQGARTGELFF. In DNA, the CDR3 is TGTGCCAGCAGTCCACAGGGGGCAAGAACCGGGGAGCTGTTTTTT.

This chain joins TRBV6-1 and TRBJ1-4; perhaps TRBD1 as D (5 bases). In germline, CDR1 is MNHNS, CDR2 SASEGT. Trimming stripped 4 bases from V and 4 bases from J, with 16 bases between. CDR3 size: 16 residues. The CDR3 protein is CASSAIRVGGNEKLFF. In nucleotides, the CDR3 is TGTGCCAGCAGTGCTATAAGGGTTGGGGGTAATGAAAAACTGTTTTTT.

The J gene is TRBJ2-5, the V gene TRBV6-1; a possible D gene is TRBD2 (6 bases). The germline gives CDR1 MNHNS, CDR2 SASEGT. The CDR3 is 14 amino acids. V was cut by 8 bases and J by 5 bases, with 18 bases left in between. The CDR3 DNA reads TGTGCCAGCCCCCTGGGTGGGGGGTGGGAGACCCAGTACTTC. Its protein is CASPLGGGWETQYF.

The chain couples TRBV5-1 to TRBJ1-2; no firm D call. CDR3 length: 13 amino acids. Germline CDR1 and CDR2: SGHRS and YFSETQ. V dropped 4 bases and J dropped 6 bases, with 13 bases sitting between them. In DNA form, the CDR3 reads TGCGCCAGCAGCGTCAGTGGTCTTGATGGCTACACCTTC. Protein product: CASSVSGLDGYTF.

The rearrangement uses TRBV5-1 and TRBJ1-5, with TRBD1 as a possible D gene (6 bases). The germline gives CDR1 SGHRS, CDR2 YFSETQ. This CDR3 has 16 residues. V dropped 5 bases and J dropped 0 bases, with 15 bases sitting between them. The CDR3 reads CASSMGGGYSNQPQHF. CDR3 DNA sequence: TGCGCCAGCAGTATGGGGGGCGGCTATAGCAATCAGCCCCAGCATTTT. The whole variable domain, remainder taken from reference TRBV5-1 and TRBJ1-5, is KAGVTQTPRYLIKTRGQQVTLSCSPISGHRSVSWYQQTPGQGLQFLFEYFSETQRNKGNFPGRFSGRQFSNSRSEMNVSTLELGDSALYLCASSMGGGYSNQPQHFGDGTRLSIL.

A single count supports this clone. V usage is TRBV27 and J usage is TRBJ2-5; D ambiguous. Germline-derived CDR1 and CDR2 are MNHEY and SMNVEV (reference sequence). CDR3 length: 14 residues. Trimming left V 3 bases short and J 7 bases short, with 15 bases between. CDR3 sequence reads: CASSFRPHWGTQYF. CDR3 in DNA: TGTGCCAGCAGTTTTCGGCCCCATTGGGGGACCCAGTACTTC.

This chain connects TRBV2 to TRBJ2-1, with TRBD2 identical over 12 bases. The CDR3 has 19 residues. CDR1 SNHLY and CDR2 FYNNEI come from the germline V gene. The ends lost 8 bases at V and 0 bases at J; junction bases unmatched: 14. CDR3 DNA: TGTGCCAGCTTCCCTGGACTAGCGGGACTCCATAGCTCCTACAATGAGCAGTTCTTC. Its protein product is CASFPGLAGLHSSYNEQFF.

The chain recombines TRBV28 with TRBJ1-5; D is unresolved. The CDR3 covers 14 residues. With 7 bases removed from V and 5 bases from J, the gap between germline ends came to 15 bases. The germline V gene has CDR1 MDHEN and CDR2 SYDVKM. CDR3 DNA: TGTGCCAGCATTTTGAGCCGGGAAGATCAGCCCCAGCATTTT. This gives the protein CASILSREDQPQHF. The full variable domain, in which reference TRBV28 and TRBJ1-5 provide the parts outside the CDR3, is DVKVTQSSRYLVKRTGEKVFLECVQDMDHENMFWYRQDPGLGLRLIYFSYDVKMKEKGDIPEGYSVSREKKERFSLILESASTNQTSMYLCASILSREDQPQHFGDGTRLSIL.

This clone was counted between two and nine times. This chain uses TRBV25-1 with TRBJ2-7, with a possible D match to TRBD2 (7 bases). The CDR3 contains 13 residues. Germline CDR1 and CDR2: MGHDK and SYGVNS. Trimming stripped 5 bases from V and 0 bases from J, with 8 bases between. For the CDR3, the DNA is TGTGCCAGCAGTAGGGGGGGCTCCTACGAGCAGTACTTC. Translated: CASSRGGSYEQYF.

This clone has only one observation. Other DNA sequences from this sample encode an identical CDR3 as well. The chain recombines TRBV7-2 with TRBJ2-2, with D uncertain. The CDR3 covers 15 residues. Germline-derived CDR1 and CDR2 are SGHTA and FQGNSA. V dropped 1 base and J dropped 0 bases, with 6 bases sitting between them. The CDR3 is CASSLGHSNTGELFF. The CDR3 DNA sequence: TGTGCCAGCAGCTTAGGACACTCGAACACCGGGGAGCTGTTTTTT.

This clone was seen a handful of times. The chain has TRBV7-2 and TRBJ2-7; 10 bases align to TRBD2. Germline CDR1 is SGHTA and CDR2 is FQGNSA. The CDR3 covers 16 residues. V was clipped by 4 bases and J by 1 base; unmatched bases: 7. CDR3 DNA: TGTGCCAGCAGCTCCGTAGCGGGGGGCCAATCCTACGAGCAGTACTTC. Translated, it gives CASSSVAGGQSYEQYF.

The J gene is TRBJ2-2, the V gene TRBV7-3, with a weak D call TRBD2 (6 bases). The CDR3 extends over 14 amino acids. CDR1 is SGHTA and CDR2 is FQGTGA in the germline V gene. Deletions cut 6 bases from V and 3 bases from J, with 11 bases between. The CDR3 region is CASRHREDTGELFF. The CDR3 nucleotides read TGTGCCAGCAGGCATAGGGAGGACACCGGGGAGCTGTTTTTT.

This chain connects TRBV25-1 to TRBJ2-3; possible D gene TRBD2, 5 bases. The CDR3 has 14 amino acids. Trimming removed 3 bases at V and 2 bases at J, with 9 bases between. Germline CDR1 is MGHDK and CDR2 is SYGVNS. CDR3 in amino acids: CASSDYGDTDTQYF. The CDR3 bases are TGTGCCAGCAGTGATTACGGGGACACAGATACGCAGTATTTT.

V usage is TRBV30 and J usage is TRBJ2-7, with 10 bases matching TRBD1. Per the germline V gene, CDR1 is GTSNPN and CDR2 is SVGIG (reference sequence). There are 14 residues in the CDR3. V shed 3 bases, J shed 4 bases, and the junction held 6 bases outside the gene matches. DNA of the CDR3: TGTGCCTGGAGAGCTCGGACAGGGGGTTACGAGCAGTACTTC. Encoded protein: CAWRARTGGYEQYF.

V is TRBV7-2 and J is TRBJ1-5; D not certain. Trimming pared 2 bases from V and 4 bases from J, leaving 6 bases between. Germline-derived CDR1 and CDR2 are SGHTA and FQGNSA. The CDR3 consists of 13 residues. The CDR3 is CASSLRENQPQHF. CDR3 bases: TGTGCCAGCAGCTTACGGGAAAATCAGCCCCAGCATTTT.

The chain combines TRBV11-2 with TRBJ2-7, with a weak D call TRBD1 (5 bases). This CDR3 has 14 amino acids. CDR1 is SGHAT and CDR2 is FQNNGV in the germline V gene. The ends were cut back, 5 bases at V and 3 bases at J, with 14 bases in the middle. CDR3 region: CASSTRSGLYEQYF. CDR3 DNA: TGTGCCAGCAGCACGCGGTCAGGGCTCTACGAGCAGTACTTC.

The chain employs TRBV20-1 and TRBJ2-4; D remains ambiguous. Germline V gene data show CDR1 as DFQATT and CDR2 as SNEGSKA (reference sequence). V was cut by 4 bases and J by 9 bases, with 10 bases left in between. The CDR3 runs 11 residues. The CDR3 spells CSAIIEGIQYF. The CDR3, as DNA: TGCAGTGCTATAATCGAAGGCATTCAGTACTTC.

The J gene is TRBJ2-1, the V gene TRBV5-1; D is ambiguous. V lost 0 bases, J lost 5 bases, and 3 bases lay in between. CDR1 is SGHRS and CDR2 is YFSETQ in the germline V gene. The CDR3 has 12 amino acids. Here the CDR3 reads CASSLADNEQFF. DNA for the CDR3: TGCGCCAGCAGCTTGGCCGACAATGAGCAGTTCTTC.

This sequence joins TRBV14 and TRBJ2-1; D perhaps matches TRBD1 (6 bases). V was pared by 2 bases and J by 3 bases, with 11 bases between. The CDR3 is 15 amino acids. Germline V lookup: CDR1 SGHDN, CDR2 FVKESK. The CDR3 is CASSQNRVFYNEQFF. CDR3 DNA: TGTGCCAGCAGCCAAAACAGGGTATTCTACAATGAGCAGTTCTTC.

J is TRBJ2-7 and V is TRBV5-6, with no clear D. The germline V gene has CDR1 SGHDT and CDR2 YYEEEE. The CDR3 runs 11 residues. Trimming cost V 2 bases and J 5 bases, with 5 bases left between them. The CDR3 sequence: CASSLENEQYF. CDR3 DNA: TGTGCCAGCAGCTTAGAGAACGAGCAGTACTTC.

The rearrangement uses TRBV7-6 and TRBJ2-1; 7 nucleotides agree with TRBD2. CDR3 length: 14 residues. The germline V gene encodes CDR1 SGHVS and CDR2 FNYEAQ. V gave up 5 bases and J gave up 7 bases; unmatched junction bases: 8. The chain's CDR3 is CASSPLGGDNEQFF. The CDR3 bases are TGTGCCAGCAGCCCTCTTGGGGGGGATAATGAGCAGTTCTTC. Complete variable domain (other parts from reference TRBV7-6 and TRBJ2-1): GAGVSQSPRYKVTKRGQDVALRCDPISGHVSLYWYRQALGQGPEFLTYFNYEAQQDKSGLPNDRFSAERPEGSISTLTIQRTEQRDSAMYRCASSPLGGDNEQFFGPGTRLTVL.

V gene TRBV4-1 combines with J gene TRBJ2-7; perhaps TRBD1 as D (6 bases). Germline V gene sequence: CDR1 MGHRA, CDR2 YSYEKL. V was trimmed by 3 bases and J by 0 bases, leaving 21 bases between them. This CDR3 is 18 amino acids long. The CDR3: CASSHPSPQGPYSYEQYF. For the CDR3, the DNA is TGCGCCAGCAGCCACCCCTCACCACAGGGTCCCTACTCCTACGAGCAGTACTTC.

V is TRBV6-5 and J is TRBJ2-5; D is possibly TRBD2 (5 bases). This CDR3 comprises 15 residues. V gave up 0 bases and J gave up 4 bases, with 12 bases separating them. Germline CDR1 MNHEY, CDR2 SVGAGI. The CDR3 coding sequence is TGTGCCAGCAGTTACTCTCTGCTAGGAGGAGAGACCCAGTACTTC. It specifies CASSYSLLGGETQYF.

The chain is built from TRBV6-1 and TRBJ1-6; 10 bases are shared with TRBD1. CDR3 length: 14 residues. Germline V gives CDR1 MNHNS, CDR2 SASEGT. Trimming took 6 bases from V and 10 from J; bases not matched to a gene: 6. CDR3 nucleotides: TGTGCCAGCAGCGCAGGGACAGGGGACTCACCCCTCCACTTT. Protein: CASSAGTGDSPLHF.